A selection of T cell receptor beta chains follows, all from one sample in a study of early T cells in non-severe SARS-CoV-2 infection. Via MiXCR, TCRdb re-called the 5' RACE reads, giving one row per CDR3 protein. The table lists about 48,000 distinct CDR3 sequences, 6.2% of them singletons. Sequencing used whole blood, obtained at baseline. The source is an adult who was a healthcare worker with PCR-confirmed SARS-CoV-2 infection or an uninfected control (not recorded which). The CDR3 runs from the conserved cysteine through the conserved F or W. The D gene is left open where the match is weak. Size is omitted from some rows. Given values are once, few, many or a class for expanded clones.

>TRBJ1-2|TRBV7-9|few|TRBD1
TGTGCCAGCAGCCGAAACCTAAACCAACCACAGGGGGCGTCTAACTATGGCTACACCTTC
CASSRNLNQPQGASNYGYTF
>TRBJ2-7|TRBV15|few|.
TGTGCCACCAGCCCCCAGAGGTCCTACGAGCAGTACTTC
CATSPQRSYEQYF
>TRBJ1-1|TRBV28|many|.
TGTGCCAGCAGTTTACCCTGGGGCGAAGGGGAAGCTTTCTTT
CASSLPWGEGEAFF
>TRBJ2-7|TRBV4-2|many|.
TGTGCCAGCAGCCAAGAAGGGGGAGGGGGCTCCTACGAGCAGTACTTC
CASSQEGGGGSYEQYF
>TRBJ1-5|TRBV6-2/TRBV6-3|few|.
TGTGCCAGCAGTTACGCAGGGGTTCAGCCCCAGCATTTT
CASSYAGVQPQHF
>TRBJ1-2|TRBV3-1|.|.
TGTGCCAGCAGCCAAGGGGGCAGGGCACTTTATGGCTACACCTTC
CASSQGGRALYGYTF
>TRBJ2-7|TRBV7-2|many|.
TGTGCCAGCAGCCTGGGGCCAGGGTCCCACGAGCAGTACTTC
CASSLGPGSHEQYF
>TRBJ2-1|TRBV4-3|.|.
TGCGCCAGCAGCCAAGATTGGGGCGGTTTGCGTGAGCAGTTCTTC
CASSQDWGGLREQFF
>TRBJ1-6|TRBV19|few|.
TGTGCCAGTAGTACTACAGGTATCACCCTCCACTTT
CASSTTGITLHF
>TRBJ2-7|TRBV5-5|.|.
TGTGCCAGCAGGGACCGCGGGGTAACAGACGAGCAGTACTTC
CASRDRGVTDEQYF
>TRBJ2-3|TRBV27|.|TRBD2
TGTGCCAGCAGTTTAGCAGCGGGAGGGCTGAGGAAGAAAGAGGATACGCAGTATTTT
CASSLAAGGLRKKEDTQYF
>TRBJ2-3|TRBV6-5|.|TRBD2
TGTGCCAGCAGTTACTCAACTAGCGGGAGAAGGGATACGCAGTATTTT
CASSYSTSGRRDTQYF
>TRBJ2-2|TRBV11-3|many|TRBD2
TGTGCCAGCAGCAAGGGACTAGCGGGAGTGCGAACCGGGGAGCTGTTTTTT
CASSKGLAGVRTGELFF
>TRBJ2-6|TRBV19|many|.
TGTGCCAGTAGTATTTTATCCTCTGGGGCCAACGTCCTGACTTTC
CASSILSSGANVLTF
>TRBJ2-7|TRBV28|.|TRBD2
TGTGCCAGCAGTTTTGGTGCTAGCGGGAGGGATGAGCAGTACTTC
CASSFGASGRDEQYF
>TRBJ2-2|TRBV4-3|few|TRBD2
TGCGCCAGCAGCCAAGGGGCTAGCGGGACGAACACCGGGGAGCTGTTTTTT
CASSQGASGTNTGELFF
>TRBJ1-3|TRBV12-3/TRBV12-4|many|.
TGTGCCAGCAGTTTTCCCGGAAACACCATATATTTT
CASSFPGNTIYF
>TRBJ1-6|TRBV4-2|.|.
TGTGCCAGCAGCCAAGGAACAAGCGGGAATTCACCCCTCCACTTT
CASSQGTSGNSPLHF
>TRBJ2-7|TRBV7-9|few|.
TGTGCCAGCAGCCCGCGGACAGTTTCTACTTACGAGCAGTACTTC
CASSPRTVSTYEQYF
>TRBJ1-3|TRBV28|.|.
TGTGCCAGCAGTTTGATGGGGGGCAGAGGAAACACCATATATTTT
CASSLMGGRGNTIYF
>TRBJ2-1|TRBV5-4|.|.
TGTGCCAGCAGCTCAGGACTCCCCTCCTACAATGAGCAGTTCTTC
CASSSGLPSYNEQFF
>TRBJ2-1|TRBV9|many|.
TGTGCCAGCAGCGTATGGGGTAGCAATGAGCAGTTCTTC
CASSVWGSNEQFF
>TRBJ1-2|TRBV27|many|.
TGTGCCAGCAGTTTATATGAGGGACGTGGCTACACCTTC
CASSLYEGRGYTF
>TRBJ2-3|TRBV3-1|many|.
TGTGCCAGCAGCCAATCAGATTGGGGCACAGATACGCAGTATTTT
CASSQSDWGTDTQYF
>TRBJ2-5|TRBV27|many|TRBD1
TGTGCCAGCAGTCTGAGAGACCCGGACAGGGGGCAGGAGACCCAGTACTTC
CASSLRDPDRGQETQYF
>TRBJ1-1|TRBV28|.|.
TGTGCCAGCAGTTTGGACGGATACACTGAAGCTTTCTTT
CASSLDGYTEAFF
>TRBJ1-3|TRBV12-3/TRBV12-4|many|.
TGTGCCAGCAGCCCGAGGGCCCCCGGCTCTGGAAACACCATATATTTT
CASSPRAPGSGNTIYF
>TRBJ2-3|TRBV7-6|many|TRBD2
TGTGCCAGCAGCTCCGAGGGGCGGGAGACCGATACGCAGTATTTT
CASSSEGRETDTQYF
>TRBJ1-2|TRBV19|few|.
TGTGCCAGTAGTATCGTAACAGGAAGCTACACCTTC
CASSIVTGSYTF
>TRBJ2-3|TRBV7-2|many|.
TGTGCCAGCAGCTTTTTGACCACAGATACGCAGTATTTT
CASSFLTTDTQYF
>TRBJ2-3|TRBV11-3|many|.
TGTGCCAGCAGTCTGGGGGCAGATACGCAGTATTTT
CASSLGADTQYF
>TRBJ1-4|TRBV3-1|.|.
TGTGCCAGCAGCCCCAACGACAGAGTTCCTAATGAAAAACTGTTTTTT
CASSPNDRVPNEKLFF
>TRBJ2-1|TRBV7-9|many|.
TGTGCCAGCAGCTCAGGTAGCGAAAACAATGAGCAGTTCTTC
CASSSGSENNEQFF
>TRBJ2-5|TRBV6-5|few|.
TGTGCCAGCAGGAAACGCCGGAGGGAGACCCAGTACTTC
CASRKRRRETQYF
>TRBJ2-7|TRBV27|many|TRBD2
TGTGCCAGCAGTTTAAACGCGGGAGTCGTGTTCGAGCAGTACTTC
CASSLNAGVVFEQYF
>TRBJ2-7|TRBV5-4|.|TRBD1
TGTGCCAGCAGCTGGGGATGGGACAGGACCTACGAGCAGTACTTC
CASSWGWDRTYEQYF
>TRBJ2-1|TRBV7-9|few|.
TGTGCCAGTAGAGGCAGCTCCTACAATGAGCAGTTCTTC
CASRGSSYNEQFF
>TRBJ2-7|TRBV10-3|few|.
TGTGCCATCAGTGATTTCAGGGTGGCAGGCGACGAGCAGTACTTC
CAISDFRVAGDEQYF
>TRBJ1-1|TRBV18|few|TRBD1
TGTGCCAGCTCACCATCGACAGGGCCCACTGAAGCTTTCTTT
CASSPSTGPTEAFF
>TRBJ2-3|TRBV18|.|.
TGTGCCAGCTCACCAGCCTTAGGGGGAGGCACAGATACGCAGTATTTT
CASSPALGGGTDTQYF
>TRBJ2-7|TRBV3-1|few|TRBD2
TGTGCCAGCAGCTCCCGGGCTAGCGGGAGGGCTAGCGAGCAGTACTTC
CASSSRASGRASEQYF
>TRBJ2-1|TRBV27|many|.
TGTGCCAGCAGTTTAGGGGCTAGTCCTTTTACTGAGCAGTTCTTC
CASSLGASPFTEQFF
>TRBJ1-2|TRBV29-1|.|.
TGCAGCGTTGACTCCGGGACTAACTATGGCTACACCTTC
CSVDSGTNYGYTF
>TRBJ2-6|TRBV12-3/TRBV12-4|.|.
TGTGCCAGCAGCTATTTAGCGACCTCTGGGGCCAACGTCCTGACTTTC
CASSYLATSGANVLTF
>TRBJ2-7|TRBV12-3/TRBV12-4|many|TRBD1
TGTGCCAGCAAGCGGACAGGCGCCCTTTACGAGCAGTACTTC
CASKRTGALYEQYF
>TRBJ1-5|TRBV28|.|.
TGTGCCAGCAGTTTCCGTCAACAGGGTAATCAGCCCCAGCATTTT
CASSFRQQGNQPQHF
>TRBJ2-1|TRBV6-6|many|TRBD2
TGTGCCAGCAGTTACGACCTAGCGGGAAGTGTCCATGAGCAGTTCTTC
CASSYDLAGSVHEQFF
>TRBJ2-4|TRBV28|few|TRBD1
TGTGCCAGCAGTTTAGCCGACAGGGTAAACATTCAGTACTTC
CASSLADRVNIQYF
>TRBJ1-6|TRBV18|.|.
TGTGCCAGCTCACCACCGAGGCCGAATTCACCCCTCCACTTT
CASSPPRPNSPLHF
>TRBJ1-1|TRBV6-6|many|TRBD1
TGTGCCAGCAGGACCCTCCGGGACAGGGGTGCTTTCTTT
CASRTLRDRGAFF
>TRBJ2-1|TRBV5-4|many|.
TGTGCCAGCAGCTCGGGGGTGCGGAACAATGAGCAGTTCTTC
CASSSGVRNNEQFF
>TRBJ2-2|TRBV28|.|TRBD2
TGTGCCAGCAGTTTATCGGGACTAGCGCTCACCGGGGAGCTGTTTTTT
CASSLSGLALTGELFF
>TRBJ1-6|TRBV30|few|.
TGTGCCTGGAGCGACGTCTTAGGGGCGTTTAATTCACCCCTCCACTTT
CAWSDVLGAFNSPLHF